These 11 T cell receptor beta chains originate from one sample sequenced in a study of sequential checkpoint blockade in melanoma. Treatment specified: randomized to nivolumab then ipilimumab (arm A) or the reverse (arm B). Produced via immunoSEQ multiplex PCR; TCRdb's table is partial and in-frame only. The profile covers about 30,000 clones, with roughly nine tenths appearing a single time and around 13% taken by the ten largest. The input for sequencing was CD8+ T cells sorted from blood (inferred from file names), taken from a patient given nivolumab and ipilimumab in sequence. Every receptor here comes from a human donor with melanoma.

This sequence joins TRBV4-2 and TRBJ2-7, with 10 positions matching TRBD2. Germline V gene lookup returns CDR1 LGHNA and CDR2 YNFKEQ. The V and J ends lost 1 base and 2 bases, in that order; junction bases with no gene match: 5. The CDR3 totals 16 residues. The CDR3 DNA reads as TGTGCCAGCAGCCAAGTAGCGGGAGGACCAACCTACGAGCAGTACTTC. This codes for CASSQVAGGPTYEQYF.

This rearrangement joins TRBV27 to TRBJ2-3; TRBD2 aligns across 16 bases. The CDR3 spans 20 residues. V dropped 6 bases and J dropped 2; count of bases not matched to a gene: 14. Germline loops: CDR1 MNHEY, CDR2 SMNVEV (reference sequence). CDR3 DNA: TGTGCCAGCAGCCCTCCGGGACTAGCGGGAGGGCCAGCTCCCACAGATACGCAGTATTTT. It specifies CASSPPGLAGGPAPTDTQYF.

The chain has TRBV9 and TRBJ2-7, with 7 bases that match TRBD2. Germline assignment: CDR1 SGDLS and CDR2 YYNGEE. The ends lost 2 bases at V and 2 bases at J; junction bases unmatched: 7. The CDR3 is 15 amino acids. CDR3 region: CASSVLPSGTYEQYF. CDR3 DNA: TGTGCCAGCAGCGTTTTGCCTAGCGGAACCTACGAGCAGTACTTC.

This sequence joins TRBV5-1 and TRBJ2-3; D remains ambiguous. Trimming removed 0 bases at V and 2 bases at J, with 10 bases between. Germline V gives CDR1 SGHRS, CDR2 YFSETQ. The CDR3 extends over 15 amino acids. The CDR3 sequence: CASSLALAFTDTQYF. CDR3 DNA sequence: TGCGCCAGCAGCTTGGCCTTAGCCTTCACAGATACGCAGTATTTT.

The sample holds a few counts of this clone. The chain employs TRBV4-1 and TRBJ1-4; 7 bases agree with TRBD1. Germline V lookup: CDR1 MGHRA, CDR2 YSYEKL. There are 13 residues in the CDR3. V dropped 4 bases and J dropped 6; count of bases not matched to a gene: 2. Written as DNA, the CDR3 is TGCGCCAGCAGCCCGGGACAGTATGAAAAACTGTTTTTT. Protein sequence: CASSPGQYEKLFF.

V is TRBV28 and J is TRBJ2-2; 7 bases align to TRBD2. Unmatched junction bases numbered 21, after V lost 7 bases and J lost 1 base. Germline V CDR1 and CDR2: MDHEN, SYDVKM. The CDR3 contains 20 residues. CDR3 residues: CASTVAGVAIRNMNTGELFF. The CDR3, as DNA: TGTGCCAGCACGGTCGCGGGAGTTGCGATACGAAATATGAACACCGGGGAGCTGTTTTTT. Variable domain in full (rest from reference TRBV28 and TRBJ2-2): DVKVTQSSRYLVKRTGEKVFLECVQDMDHENMFWYRQDPGLGLRLIYFSYDVKMKEKGDIPEGYSVSREKKERFSLILESASTNQTSMYLCASTVAGVAIRNMNTGELFFGEGSRLTVL.

This chain uses TRBV28 with TRBJ2-7; D is undetermined. The CDR3 totals 11 residues. Germline V CDR1 and CDR2: MDHEN, SYDVKM. V lost 3 bases to trimming and J lost 3 bases, with 3 bases between them. Here the CDR3 DNA reads TGTGCCAGCAGTTTTAGCTACGAGCAGTACTTC. It codes for CASSFSYEQYF.

V gene TRBV7-2 combines with J gene TRBJ1-5; no clear D gene. Looked up from germline, CDR1 is SGHTA and CDR2 is FQGNSA. V dropped 3 bases and J dropped 1 base, with 10 bases sitting between them. CDR3 length: 15 amino acids. CDR3 nucleotide sequence: TGTGCCAGCAGCTTTGGTGAGGAGAGCAATCAGCCCCAGCATTTT. Protein sequence: CASSFGEESNQPQHF.

The CDR3 loop reads CASSRTGVEQYF. In DNA form, the CDR3 reads TGTGCCAGCAGCCGAACAGGGGTCGAGCAGTACTTC. The chain links TRBV27 to TRBJ2-7; 7 bases are a match to TRBD1. Trimming at V came to 6 bases and at J to 6 bases, leaving 5 bases not matched to a gene. The CDR3 runs 12 residues. Germline V gene sequence: CDR1 MNHEY, CDR2 SMNVEV (reference sequence).

V gene TRBV6-5 combines with J gene TRBJ1-1, with 7 bases lining up with TRBD1. Germline V gene lookup returns CDR1 MNHEY and CDR2 SVGAGI. The CDR3 covers 14 residues. V lost 5 bases and J lost 0; bases outside the gene matches: 3. The CDR3: CASSITGVNTEAFF. The CDR3 coding sequence is TGTGCCAGCAGTATCACAGGGGTGAACACTGAAGCTTTCTTT.

The rearrangement uses TRBV5-8 and TRBJ1-2; D gene uncertain. V lost 4 bases to trimming and J lost 4 bases, with 5 bases between them. Germline CDR1 and CDR2: SGHTS and YDEGEE. This CDR3 comprises 11 residues. The DNA of the CDR3 is TGTGCCAGCAGCCCCAGCTATGGCTACACCTTC. Residues: CASSPSYGYTF.